The 26 T cell receptor beta chains listed next were all sequenced from one sample in a study of shared clonotypes between healthy human individuals. Libraries were prepared by immunoSEQ multiplex PCR; TCRdb keeps only in-frame clonotypes and omits some of them. The sample holds about half a million clones, approximately 84% seen once. The sequenced material came from PBMCs. These receptors came from a woman aged 40 to 49 in good health. Some clones in this sample may be carry-over from other donors' samples.

This rearrangement joins TRBV5-1 to TRBJ2-1; 13 nucleotides line up with TRBD2. Germline CDR1 reads SGHRS; CDR2 reads YFSETQ. The CDR3 loop spans 14 amino acids. With 4 bases clipped from V and 13 bases from J, the junction kept 8 bases outside the gene matches. This chain's CDR3 is CASSQGTSGNIQFF. The CDR3 DNA reads as TGCGCCAGCAGCCAAGGGACTAGCGGGAATATACAGTTCTTC.

The chain joins TRBV11-3 to TRBJ1-1; no clear D gene. The CDR3 consists of 13 residues. Trimming cost V 3 bases and J 1 base, with 6 bases left between them. Germline values: CDR1 SGHNT, CDR2 YENEEA. This CDR3 is CASSFAQNTEAFF. The CDR3 coding sequence is TGTGCCAGCAGCTTTGCACAGAACACTGAAGCTTTCTTT.

With respect to this clone: This probably arose from a read error, given a far larger clone one base away. The chain combines TRBV5-4 with TRBJ1-3, with 8 bases that match TRBD1. Germline V gene data show CDR1 as SGHNT and CDR2 as YYREEE (reference sequence). The length of the CDR3 is 15 residues. Written as DNA, the CDR3 is TGTGCCAGCAGCTTGGCAGGGGGCTCTGGAAACACCGTATATTTT. Translating gives CASSLAGGSGNTVYF.

The chain carries TRBV6-6 and TRBJ1-1, with TRBD1 as a possible D gene (5 bases). The germline gives CDR1 MNHNY, CDR2 SVGAGI (reference sequence). The CDR3 is 16 residues long. Trimming left V 2 bases short and J 5 bases short, with 18 bases between. CDR3 amino acids: CASSYGLWGEGTEAFF. The CDR3 bases are TGTGCCAGCAGTTACGGGTTGTGGGGCGAGGGTACTGAAGCTTTCTTT.

This chain uses TRBV5-6 with TRBJ2-3; TRBD2 is a possible D gene (5 bases). The V gene lost 6 bases and the J gene lost 0 bases, with 17 bases spanning the gap. Germline V CDR1 and CDR2: SGHDT, YYEEEE. This CDR3 contains 16 residues. The CDR3 nucleotides are TGTGCCAGCAATATCGGAGGAACCTCTAGCACAGATACGCAGTATTTT. Protein sequence: CASNIGGTSSTDTQYF. Complete variable domain (other parts from reference TRBV5-6 and TRBJ2-3): DAGVTQSPTHLIKTRGQQVTLRCSPKSGHDTVSWYQQALGQGPQFIFQYYEEEERQRGNFPDRFSGHQFPNYSSELNVNALLLGDSALYLCASNIGGTSSTDTQYFGPGTRLTVL.

Worth noting for this clone: A much larger clone lies a single base off, so this may be a read error. J is TRBJ2-3 and V is TRBV5-1; 7 bases match TRBD1. CDR3 length: 17 residues. The V segment lost 0 bases and the J segment 3 bases; nucleotides outside the gene matches: 10. Germline values: CDR1 SGHRS, CDR2 YFSETQ. The CDR3 protein is CASSLALVGGRTDTQYF. CDR3 coding DNA: TGCGCCAGCAGCTTGGCCTTAGTAGGGGGCCGTACAGATACGCAGTATTTT.

The gene calls are TRBV7-3 and TRBJ2-7, with D tentatively TRBD1 (5 bases). This CDR3 spans 13 amino acids. CDR1 and CDR2 from the germline V gene are SGHTA and FQGTGA. Trimming removed 1 base from V and 7 bases from J, with 11 bases in between. The CDR3 protein is CASSLRQGLEQYF. In DNA form, the CDR3 reads TGTGCCAGCAGCTTAAGGCAGGGCCTAGAGCAGTACTTC.

A few counts support this clone. The V call is TRBV19, the J call TRBJ1-2, with 8 bases that match TRBD1. Losses at the gene ends were 1 base for V and 4 bases for J; bases not matched to a gene: 5. There are 15 residues in the CDR3. Germline CDR1 LNHDA, CDR2 SQIVND (reference sequence). CDR3 in amino acids: CASSIVRDRTYGYTF. In DNA, the CDR3 is TGTGCCAGTAGTATAGTCCGGGACAGGACCTATGGCTACACCTTC. The entire variable domain, with the rest obtained from reference TRBV19 and TRBJ1-2, is as follows: DGGITQSPKYLFRKEGQNVTLSCEQNLNHDAMYWYRQDPGQGLRLIYYSQIVNDFQKGDIAEGYSVSREKKESFPLTVTSAQKNPTAFYLCASSIVRDRTYGYTFGSGTRLTVV.

V gene TRBV19 combines with J gene TRBJ1-4; D is unresolved. The V end was cut by 6 bases, the J end by 8 bases, with 22 bases between. CDR3 length equals 16 residues. CDR1 is LNHDA, CDR2 SQIVND, per germline (reference sequence). CDR3 DNA: TGTGCCAGTAGCAAGCCCCTCCCGGGCGTAGGGGAAAAACTGTTTTTT. The encoded protein is CASSKPLPGVGEKLFF.

The chain joins TRBV28 to TRBJ2-1, with D tentatively TRBD2 (6 bases). Trimming removed 3 bases from V and 6 bases from J, with 12 bases in between. Germline CDR1 and CDR2: MDHEN and SYDVKM. The CDR3 extends over 14 amino acids. In DNA form, the CDR3 reads TGTGCCAGCAGTTTGGCCCGGAGGGTCAATGAGCAGTTCTTC. This codes for CASSLARRVNEQFF.

Of note for this clone: Since a far larger clone is one base different, this is likely a read error. The same CDR3 also results from other DNA sequences found in this sample. V and J are TRBV27 and TRBJ2-4, with 8 bases identical to TRBD1. The CDR3 sequence is 17 residues long. V lost 5 bases to trimming and J lost 0 bases; unmatched junction nucleotides: 9. Germline V gives CDR1 MNHEY, CDR2 SMNVEV (reference sequence). DNA for the CDR3: TGTGCCAGCAGTCCACGGACAGGGAGGCTAGCCAAAAACATTCAGTACTTC. Residues: CASSPRTGRLAKNIQYF.

J is TRBJ1-2 and V is TRBV21-1; the tabulated D call, TRBD1, remains unverified against the DNA. TRBV21-1 is a known pseudogene. This CDR3 contains 15 residues. The CDR3 DNA reads TGTGCCAGCAGACTTGGACAGGAAGGGCTCTATGGCTACACCTTC. It encodes CASRLGQEGLYGYTF.

Worth noting for this clone: This likely stems from a read error, as it lies one base from a far larger clone. V gene TRBV4-2 combines with J gene TRBJ1-1; D might be TRBD1 (5 bases). The V gene's germline CDR1 is LGHNA and CDR2 YNFKEQ. The CDR3 length is 15 residues. Trimming took 1 base from V and 7 from J, leaving 16 bases between them. CDR3 in amino acids: CASSQGGTLSIEAFF. The CDR3 bases are TGTGCCAGCAGCCAAGGAGGGACCCTGAGCATTGAAGCTTTCTTT.

This clone has at least ten counts. The genes are TRBV28 and TRBJ1-1; 11 bases line up with TRBD1. Germline trimming cut 5 bases from V and 7 bases from J; bases unmatched to any gene: 6. CDR3 length equals 14 residues. From germline, CDR1 is MDHEN and CDR2 SYDVKM. The CDR3 DNA is TGTGCCAGCAGTGCGGACAGGGGGCGGGGTGAAGCTTTCTTT. Its protein product is CASSADRGRGEAFF.

The rearrangement joins TRBV4-2 to TRBJ2-5; 9 bases map to TRBD2. The V gene end was trimmed by 0 bases and the J gene end by 5 bases; junction bases not matched to a gene: 10. The CDR3 extends over 17 amino acids. Germline assignment: CDR1 LGHNA and CDR2 YNFKEQ. The CDR3 sequence: CASSQEVGSGSRETQYF. The CDR3 nucleotides are TGTGCCAGCAGCCAAGAGGTTGGTAGCGGGAGTCGCGAGACCCAGTACTTC.

There are a few counts of this clone. This rearrangement joins TRBV11-2 to TRBJ2-2; the match to TRBD2 covers 13 bases. After removal of 5 bases from V and 5 bases from J, the junction contained 8 bases not matched to a gene. This CDR3 spans 17 amino acids. The germline CDR1 and CDR2 sequences are SGHAT and FQNNGV. This chain's CDR3 is CASSHRTSGSRTGELFF. Written as DNA, the CDR3 is TGTGCCAGCAGCCACAGGACTAGCGGGAGTCGGACCGGGGAGCTGTTTTTT.

This clone was counted once. The chain carries TRBV4-2 and TRBJ2-1; 11 nucleotides line up with TRBD2. The CDR3 is made up of 16 amino acids. The germline V gene has CDR1 LGHNA and CDR2 YNFKEQ. V dropped 0 bases and J dropped 9; count of bases not matched to a gene: 7. Here the CDR3 reads CASSQDSGRARGEQFF. The CDR3 nucleotides read TGTGCCAGCAGCCAAGATAGCGGGAGGGCTCGAGGTGAGCAGTTCTTC.

CDR3 DNA sequence: TGTGCCAGCAGTTCTGTATATGGACAGGATTACTCTGGAAACACCATATATTTT. Encoded protein: CASSSVYGQDYSGNTIYF. The J gene is TRBJ1-3, the V gene TRBV28; 7 nucleotides agree with TRBD1. This CDR3 is 18 amino acids long. Germline values: CDR1 MDHEN, CDR2 SYDVKM. J gave up 0 bases and V 4 bases, and 12 bases lay outside the gene matches.

The rearrangement links TRBV7-2 to TRBJ2-2; D gene unclear. CDR3 length: 14 amino acids. Germline loops: CDR1 SGHTA, CDR2 FQGNSA. V lost 5 bases, J lost 0 bases, and 7 bases lay in between. CDR3 amino acids: CASSRTANTGELFF. DNA for the CDR3: TGTGCCAGCAGCCGAACGGCGAACACCGGGGAGCTGTTTTTT.

This clone was recorded many times. The V and J genes are TRBV7-9 and TRBJ1-5, with D possibly being TRBD1 (6 bases). This CDR3 spans 14 amino acids. Germline values: CDR1 SEHNR, CDR2 FQNEAQ (reference sequence). Trimming shortened V by 3 bases and J by 4 bases, and 10 bases separated the two germline ends. Here the CDR3 DNA reads TGTGCCAGCAGCTTTGGTACAGGGAATCAGCCCCAGCATTTT. It translates to CASSFGTGNQPQHF.

This clone was picked up many times. As DNA, the CDR3 is TGTGCCAGCTCTTCGGCTAGTTTCGAGACAGATACGCAGTATTTT. Amino acids: CASSSASFETDTQYF. The chain employs TRBV28 and TRBJ2-3; D uncertain. CDR1 is MDHEN, CDR2 SYDVKM, per germline. V lost 8 bases, J lost 3 bases, and 18 bases lay in between. The CDR3 is 15 amino acids. The full variable domain, completed using reference TRBV28 and TRBJ2-3, is DVKVTQSSRYLVKRTGEKVFLECVQDMDHENMFWYRQDPGLGLRLIYFSYDVKMKEKGDIPEGYSVSREKKERFSLILESASTNQTSMYLCASSSASFETDTQYFGPGTRLTVL.

This clone was observed once. The likely explanation is a read error, given a far larger clone one base away. CDR3 residues: CASRMGTEETQYF. The CDR3, as DNA: TGCGCCAGCAGAATGGGGACAGAAGAGACCCAGTACTTC. The V call is TRBV5-1, the J call TRBJ2-5, with 7 positions matching TRBD1. Germline CDR1 SGHRS, CDR2 YFSETQ. V gave up 5 bases and J gave up 3 bases; unmatched junction bases: 4. The CDR3 length is 13 residues.

V usage is TRBV20-1 and J usage is TRBJ1-2, with D possibly TRBD1 on 6 matching bases. V was shortened by 6 bases and J by 10 bases, with 15 bases between the two germline ends. Germline assignment: CDR1 DFQATT and CDR2 SNEGSKA (reference sequence). This CDR3 is 11 amino acids long. The CDR3 protein is CSARTETYYTF. The CDR3, as DNA: TGCAGTGCCAGGACAGAGACTTACTACACCTTC.

V is TRBV5-1 and J is TRBJ2-4, with D unclear. Trimming took off 3 bases at V and 3 bases at J, with 7 bases between the two ends. CDR3 size: 13 residues. Germline V gene sequence: CDR1 SGHRS, CDR2 YFSETQ. CDR3 loop: CASSSRDKNIQYF. The DNA of the CDR3 is TGCGCCAGCAGCTCTAGGGACAAAAACATTCAGTACTTC.

A note on this clone: A read error may explain this, as a much larger clone is one base away. The V call is TRBV11-3, the J call TRBJ2-1, with D perhaps TRBD2 (6 bases). CDR3 size: 16 residues. CDR1 is SGHNT, CDR2 YENEEA, per germline. The V gene lost 3 bases and the J gene lost 9 bases, with 21 bases spanning the gap. CDR3 sequence (DNA): TGTGCCAGCAGCTTGGTGGGAGGAGGCATCGGCGGTGAGCAGTTCTTC. This sequence encodes CASSLVGGGIGGEQFF.

Worth noting for this clone: This likely stems from a read error, as it lies one base from a far larger clone. The chain has TRBV5-1 and TRBJ1-4; TRBD1 matches 8 bases. The CDR3 covers 14 residues. Per the germline V gene, CDR1 is SGHRS and CDR2 is YFSETQ. In DNA, the CDR3 is TGCGCCAGCAGCGCGGACAGGGAGGGGGAAAAACCGTTTTTT. Translation: CASSADREGEKPFF. The full variable domain, in which reference TRBV5-1 and TRBJ1-4 provide the parts outside the CDR3, is KAGVTQTPRYLIKTRGQQVTLSCSPISGHRSVSWYQQTPGQGLQFLFEYFSETQRNKGNFPGRFSGRQFSNSRSEMNVSTLELGDSALYLCASSADREGEKPFFGSGTQLSVL.